Below, one T cell receptor (beta chain) is given with its context. Its antigen remains unidentified. 5'RACE, which relied on constant-segment primers, yielded TCR alpha and TCR beta cDNA libraries carrying sample barcodes and UMIs. TCRdb reanalysed the 5' RACE reads using MiXCR and keeps one entry per CDR3 protein. This table holds 100,000 to 150,000 distinct CDR3 sequences, approximately 15% found once. This sample is drawn from a study of T-cell memory formation after mild COVID-19. Study-level results: CD4+ contracting clones were found mainly in CM and EM, and CD8+ ones in EMRA. Memory sampled before infection contained some responding clones, suggesting cross-reactive memory joined. Among clones contracting day 15 to 85, CD4/CD8 was balanced, whereas later expanders leaned CD4+.

The specimen was PBMCs or a T cell subset sorted from them (not recorded which). This receptor was taken from a young man who had mild COVID-19 (a few samples of this study predate the infection). Cell type and time point are not known.

The CDR3: CASSPPGGTGRVQPQHF. The CDR3 region has the DNA TGTGCCAGCAGCCCTCCCGGCGGGACAGGCCGAGTTCAGCCCCAGCATTTT. The rearrangement links TRBV5-6 to TRBJ1-5, with 8 nucleotides matching TRBD1. There are 17 residues in the CDR3. Germline V gives CDR1 SGHDT, CDR2 YYEEEE. Losses at the gene ends were 4 bases for V and 6 bases for J; bases not matched to a gene: 15.